Listed below are T cell receptor beta chains from one sample, sequenced in a study of cytotoxic CD8 clonotypes in ibrutinib-treated CLL. TCRdb's table, derived via immunoSEQ multiplex PCR, lists solely in-frame clones and lacks some. The sample lists some 150,000 clones, around 81% occurring once. The source was PBMCs, collected after 36 months of ibrutinib treatment. Receptors were obtained from a human donor with chronic lymphocytic leukemia. CDR3s include the opening cysteine and the closing phenylalanine or tryptophan. The D gene is left open where the match is weak. Clone size is not always given. Where it is, it says once, few, many or a class for expanded clones.

>TRBD2|TRBJ2-1|NA|TRBV10-1
CASSEILAGSPMWQFF
TGCGCCAGCAGTGAGATCCTAGCGGGGAGCCCAATGTGGCAGTTCTTC
>NA|TRBJ2-7|NA|TRBV9
CASSVATIGSQHSYEQYF
TGTGCCAGCAGCGTAGCTACGATAGGCAGCCAGCATTCCTACGAGCAGTACTTC
>NA|TRBJ1-1|NA|TRBV28
CASSLETPAEAFF
TGTGCCAGCAGTTTGGAGACACCGGCTGAAGCTTTCTTT
>NA|TRBJ1-1|few|TRBV30
CAWSVGSGLNTEAFF
TGTGCCTGGAGTGTTGGCTCGGGGCTCAACACTGAAGCTTTCTTT
>NA|TRBJ1-2|NA|TRBV6-4
CASSSDQGSGYTF
TGTGCCAGCAGTTCAGATCAGGGATCCGGCTACACCTTC
>TRBD1|TRBJ1-6|NA|TRBV19
CASGQDWDSPLHF
TGTGCCAGTGGACAGGACTGGGATTCACCCCTCCACTTT
>NA|TRBJ2-3|few|TRBV7-3
CASRDGKTGRTDTQYF
TGTGCCAGCAGGGACGGGAAAACGGGAAGGACAGATACGCAGTATTTT
>NA|TRBJ1-2|few|TRBV20-1
CSAPDNYGYTF
TGCAGTGCTCCGGATAACTATGGCTACACCTTC
>NA|TRBJ2-5|NA|TRBV10-2
CASVGRGLQETQYF
TGCGCCAGCGTCGGCAGGGGCCTACAAGAGACCCAGTACTTC
>NA|TRBJ1-2|few|TRBV6-1
CASSEQSYYGYTF
TGTGCCAGCAGTGAACAGAGTTACTATGGCTACACCTTC
>TRBD2|TRBJ2-7|NA|TRBV7-9
CASSLIAGNYEQYF
TGTGCCAGCAGCTTAATAGCGGGAAACTACGAGCAGTACTTC
>NA|TRBJ1-2|few|TRBV19
CASSRSYRVDLYGYTF
TGTGCCAGTAGTAGAAGCTACAGGGTGGACCTTTATGGCTACACCTTC
>NA|TRBJ2-7|NA|TRBV28
CASSLMGAISYEQYF
TGTGCCAGCAGTTTAATGGGGGCAATCTCCTACGAGCAGTACTTC
>NA|TRBJ2-2|NA|TRBV18
CASSLRSTGELFF
TGTGCCAGCTCGCTCAGGAGCACCGGGGAGCTGTTTTTT
>NA|TRBJ2-3|NA|TRBV4-1
CASKGQSQDTQYF
TGCGCCAGCAAAGGACAGTCCCAAGATACGCAGTATTTT
>NA|TRBJ1-5|NA|TRBV2
CASSDPYQPQHF
TGTGCCAGCAGTGATCCTTATCAGCCCCAGCATTTT
>NA|TRBJ1-3|NA|TRBV30
CAWSLGNTIYF
TGTGCCTGGAGTTTAGGAAACACCATATATTTT
>NA|TRBJ2-3|NA|TRBV5-6
CASTTASTDTQYF
TGTGCCAGCACCACCGCTAGCACAGATACGCAGTATTTT
>TRBD2|TRBJ2-7|NA|TRBV5-1
CASSFGLATNYEQYF
TGCGCCAGCAGCTTCGGACTAGCGACGAATTACGAGCAGTACTTC
>NA|TRBJ1-1|NA|TRBV7-3
CASSPGLNTEAFF
TGTGCCAGCAGCCCCGGATTGAACACTGAAGCTTTCTTT
>NA|TRBJ2-1|NA|TRBV19
CASSTGVKSYNEQFF
TGTGCCAGTAGTACAGGGGTCAAATCCTACAATGAGCAGTTCTTC
>NA|TRBJ1-5|NA|TRBV6-1
CASSGPGGNQPQHF
TGTGCCAGCAGTGGACCGGGGGGCAATCAGCCCCAGCATTTT
>NA|TRBJ2-7|few|TRBV7-8
CASSTDSGEQYF
TGTGCCAGCAGCACGGACAGTGGCGAGCAGTACTTC
>NA|TRBJ2-2|few|TRBV2
CASSETGNTGELFF
TGTGCCAGCAGTGAAACAGGGAACACCGGGGAGCTGTTTTTT
>NA|TRBJ2-7|NA|TRBV5-6
CASSLVIRGNDEQYF
TGTGCCAGCAGCTTGGTGATCAGGGGTAACGACGAGCAGTACTTC
>NA|TRBJ1-5|NA|TRBV27
CASSLLDSNQPQHF
TGTGCCAGCAGTCTGTTGGATAGCAATCAGCCCCAGCATTTT
>NA|TRBJ2-5|NA|TRBV28
CASSLANQETQYF
TGTGCCAGCAGTCTAGCGAATCAAGAGACCCAGTACTTC
>NA|TRBJ2-3|NA|TRBV30
CAWFRGRTDTQYF
TGTGCCTGGTTCCGGGGCAGGACAGATACGCAGTATTTT
>NA|TRBJ2-3|NA|TRBV10-3
CAIRGADTQYF
TGTGCCATCAGGGGAGCAGATACGCAGTATTTT
>NA|TRBJ2-3|NA|TRBV9
CASSVGVAETDTQYF
TGTGCCAGCAGCGTAGGGGTAGCTGAGACAGATACGCAGTATTTT
>NA|TRBJ2-7|NA|TRBV19
CASSQGTYEQYF
TGTGCCAGTAGTCAAGGGACTTACGAGCAGTACTTC
>NA|TRBJ1-1|NA|TRBV29-1
CSVANRSPRTEAFF
TGCAGCGTTGCCAACCGGTCCCCAAGGACTGAAGCTTTCTTT
>NA|TRBJ2-1|NA|TRBV6-6
CASSQGTLWEQFF
TGTGCCAGCAGTCAGGGGACTCTCTGGGAGCAGTTCTTC